Each of the 31 T cell receptor beta chains below was sequenced from the same sample in a study of OX40 agonist ivuxolimab in advanced cancers. The protocol was immunoSEQ multiplex PCR, while the TCRdb copy is restricted to in-frame clones and leaves out a portion. The sample includes about 48,000 clones, over 75% seen only once; the top ten take about a tenth. Source: CD4+ or CD8+ T cells sorted from blood, taken in a trial of the OX40 agonist ivuxolimab. The receptors originated from an adult with an advanced solid tumor such as melanoma, head and neck, liver or kidney cancer.

The chain links TRBV27 to TRBJ2-2; D is unresolved. The CDR3 extends over 15 amino acids. Looked up from germline, CDR1 is MNHEY and CDR2 is SMNVEV (reference sequence). The V gene lost 2 bases and the J gene lost 1 base, with 8 bases spanning the gap. The CDR3 nucleotides are TGTGCCAGCAGTTTAACCCAACTGAACACCGGGGAGCTGTTTTTT. Protein sequence: CASSLTQLNTGELFF.

The chain employs TRBV21-1 and TRBJ2-3. TRBV21-1 is assigned pseudogene status. The CDR3 has 18 amino acids. CDR3 sequence reads: CASSNFRFVATSTDTQYF. The DNA for the CDR3 is TGTGCCAGCAGCAACTTTCGGTTCGTCGCGACCTCCACAGATACGCAGTATTTT.

This clone came up once. The V gene is TRBV7-2, the J gene TRBJ1-2; no firm D call. Germline V gene sequence: CDR1 SGHTA, CDR2 FQGNSA. The ends were cut back, 5 bases at V and 4 bases at J, with 17 bases in the middle. The CDR3 spans 15 residues. This CDR3 is CASSESTAFAYGYTF. The CDR3, as DNA: TGTGCCAGCAGCGAGTCGACGGCCTTTGCCTATGGCTACACCTTC.

The V call is TRBV2, the J call TRBJ1-2, with D possibly TRBD1 on 6 matching bases. This CDR3 has 13 residues. V lost 6 bases and J lost 5, with 13 bases in between. Germline V CDR1 and CDR2: SNHLY, FYNNEI. CDR3 loop: CASRWTDLYGYTF. CDR3 bases: TGTGCCAGCAGATGGACAGACCTTTATGGCTACACCTTC.

The V call is TRBV6-5, the J call TRBJ1-2; D is possibly TRBD1 (5 bases). CDR1 MNHEY and CDR2 SVGAGI come from the germline V gene. V dropped 7 bases and J dropped 2 bases, with 17 bases sitting between them. The CDR3 contains 15 residues. The DNA for the CDR3 is TGTGCCAGCACTCTTTACGGGGGTTCCAACTATGGCTACACCTTC. Residues: CASTLYGGSNYGYTF.

The chain joins TRBV5-5 to TRBJ1-5; 7 bases are shared with TRBD1. V shed 4 bases, J shed 6 bases, and the junction held 10 bases outside the gene matches. Germline V lookup: CDR1 SGHKS, CDR2 YYEKEE (reference sequence). CDR3 length: 15 residues. The CDR3, as DNA: TGTGCCAGCAGCCCTACAGGGGTTAGGCGTCAGCCCCAGCATTTT. It translates to CASSPTGVRRQPQHF.

DNA of the CDR3: TGCGCCAGCAGCTTGGGGAGTGGGGAGACCCAGTACTTC. This codes for CASSLGSGETQYF. The V gene is TRBV5-1, the J gene TRBJ2-5, with D uncertain. The CDR3 covers 13 residues. V was trimmed by 0 bases and J by 5 bases, leaving 8 bases between them. In germline, CDR1 is SGHRS, CDR2 YFSETQ.

The chain recombines TRBV28 with TRBJ1-5; no reliable D call. Germline loops: CDR1 MDHEN, CDR2 SYDVKM. Trimming removed 3 bases from V and 4 bases from J, with 13 bases in between. This CDR3 has 15 amino acids. CDR3 residues: CASSFLGNLNQPQHF. The CDR3, as DNA: TGTGCCAGCAGTTTCTTGGGCAACTTAAATCAGCCCCAGCATTTT.

This clone was found once. The chain combines TRBV4-2 with TRBJ2-1; 8 nucleotides match TRBD2. The junction had 6 bases not matched to a gene; V was cut back by 1 base and J by 10 bases. Germline values: CDR1 LGHNA, CDR2 YNFKEQ. This CDR3 spans 14 amino acids. The CDR3 DNA reads as TGTGCCAGCAGCCAAGCCGGGGTAGCGGGGGAGCAGTTCTTC. Encoded protein: CASSQAGVAGEQFF.

V gene TRBV19 combines with J gene TRBJ1-2, with TRBD1 matching over 8 bases. V shed 1 base and J 3 bases; nucleotides not matched to a gene: 10. The germline V gene encodes CDR1 LNHDA and CDR2 SQIVND (reference sequence). CDR3 length: 17 amino acids. The CDR3 DNA sequence: TGTGCCAGTAGTATAGGTGGGGGACAGGCGCCGTACTATGGCTACACCTTC. This codes for CASSIGGGQAPYYGYTF.

The V call is TRBV2, the J call TRBJ1-4; D remains unclear. This CDR3 region has 12 residues. Trimming took off 5 bases at V and 6 bases at J, with 7 bases between the two ends. Looked up from germline, CDR1 is SNHLY and CDR2 is FYNNEI. CDR3 loop: CASSLRDEKLFF. The CDR3 region has the DNA TGTGCCAGCAGTTTAAGGGATGAAAAACTGTTTTTT.

J is TRBJ1-1 and V is TRBV5-5; D remains ambiguous. Trimming cost V 0 bases and J 1 base, with 7 bases left between them. The CDR3 length is 14 residues. The germline gives CDR1 SGHKS, CDR2 YYEKEE (reference sequence). The CDR3 DNA reads TGTGCCAGCAGCTTGGATTTCGGGAACACTGAAGCTTTCTTT. Amino acid sequence: CASSLDFGNTEAFF.

This clone was seen a handful of times. This chain uses TRBV15 with TRBJ2-2, with 8 bases aligning to TRBD1. Germline CDR1 is LNHNV and CDR2 is YYDKDF (reference sequence). The CDR3 is 14 amino acids. With 3 bases clipped from V and 3 bases from J, the junction kept 0 bases outside the gene matches. The CDR3 loop is CATSRDRDTGELFF. In nucleotides, the CDR3 is TGTGCCACCAGCAGGGACAGGGACACCGGGGAGCTGTTTTTT.

This chain joins TRBV19 and TRBJ1-2; unclear D gene. Looked up from germline, CDR1 is LNHDA and CDR2 is SQIVND (reference sequence). The CDR3 consists of 14 residues. Trimming removed 10 bases at V and 4 bases at J, with 19 bases between. Here the CDR3 DNA reads TGTGCCATCTCCGTTGGAGCTTCAGGCTATGGCTACACCTTC. It codes for CAISVGASGYGYTF.

The rearrangement joins TRBV15 to TRBJ1-2; 12 bases are shared with TRBD1. CDR3 length equals 16 residues. The V gene's germline CDR1 is LNHNV and CDR2 YYDKDF (reference sequence). V shed 2 bases, J shed 5 bases, and the junction held 6 bases outside the gene matches. The CDR3 spells CATSRSGGQGAYGYTF. Written as DNA, the CDR3 is TGTGCCACCAGCAGATCGGGGGGACAGGGGGCTTATGGCTACACCTTC.

The chain carries TRBV6-1 and TRBJ2-5, with a possible D match to TRBD2 (6 bases). Looked up from germline, CDR1 is MNHNS and CDR2 is SASEGT. CDR3 length equals 14 residues. V was shortened by 3 bases and J by 2 bases, with 10 bases between the two germline ends. In DNA, the CDR3 is TGTGCCAGCAGTGATGTTGGGGGGCAAGAGACCCAGTACTTC. Translating gives CASSDVGGQETQYF.

The chain recombines TRBV5-1 with TRBJ2-3; TRBD2 matches at 9 bases. There are 17 residues in the CDR3. CDR1 and CDR2 from the germline V gene are SGHRS and YFSETQ. V was clipped by 0 bases and J by 4 bases; unmatched bases: 9. The CDR3 nucleotides read TGCGCCAGCAGCTTGGCCCGTAGCGGGAGTTTATCAGATACGCAGTATTTT. Protein: CASSLARSGSLSDTQYF. Combining the CDR3 with reference TRBV5-1 and TRBJ2-3 gives the whole variable domain KAGVTQTPRYLIKTRGQQVTLSCSPISGHRSVSWYQQTPGQGLQFLFEYFSETQRNKGNFPGRFSGRQFSNSRSEMNVSTLELGDSALYLCASSLARSGSLSDTQYFGPGTRLTVL.

This chain joins TRBV6-5 and TRBJ1-1; D possibly corresponds to TRBD1 (5 bases). This CDR3 is 14 amino acids long. The germline CDR1 and CDR2 sequences are MNHEY and SVGAGI. V was shortened by 7 bases and J by 8 bases, with 20 bases between the two germline ends. The CDR3 sequence is CASTRPGRQGEAFF. The CDR3, as DNA: TGTGCCAGCACCCGACCGGGACGACAAGGGGAAGCTTTCTTT.

The rearrangement links TRBV7-9 to TRBJ2-3, with 8 bases lining up with TRBD1. This CDR3 has 14 amino acids. The J segment lost 1 base and the V segment lost 5 bases, leaving 2 bases of the junction unmatched. Germline V gene data show CDR1 as SEHNR and CDR2 as FQNEAQ (reference sequence). CDR3 nucleotide sequence: TGTGCCAGCAGCAGGGGACAGGGCACAGATACGCAGTATTTT. Protein product: CASSRGQGTDTQYF.

This clone has just one count. The chain is built from TRBV11-2 and TRBJ2-5, with D possibly TRBD1 on 6 matching bases. V was trimmed by 0 bases and J by 2 bases, leaving 16 bases between them. Germline V lookup: CDR1 SGHAT, CDR2 FQNNGV. The length of the CDR3 is 17 residues. CDR3 sequence reads: CASSLDLRRGRQETQYF. CDR3 sequence (DNA): TGTGCCAGCAGCTTAGATCTGCGCAGGGGTAGACAAGAGACCCAGTACTTC. The variable domain in full, completed from reference TRBV11-2 and TRBJ2-5, reads EAGVAQSPRYKIIEKRQSVAFWCNPISGHATLYWYQQILGQGPKLLIQFQNNGVVDDSQLPKDRFSAERLKGVDSTLKIQPAKLEDSAVYLCASSLDLRRGRQETQYFGPGTRLLVL.

This sequence joins TRBV27 and TRBJ2-7; tentatively, D is TRBD2 (6 bases). In germline, CDR1 is MNHEY, CDR2 SMNVEV (reference sequence). CDR3 length equals 14 residues. V lost 2 bases to trimming and J lost 0 bases, with 8 bases between them. The CDR3 bases are TGTGCCAGCAGTTTAGGGAGGCTCTCCTACGAGCAGTACTTC. Its protein is CASSLGRLSYEQYF.

The chain combines TRBV30 with TRBJ1-3; D might be TRBD1 (6 bases). Per the germline V gene, CDR1 is GTSNPN and CDR2 is SVGIG (reference sequence). V shed 1 base and J shed 2 bases, with 15 bases lying between them. The CDR3 is 16 amino acids. In DNA, the CDR3 is TGTGCCTGGAGTGACCGGACAGCCGACACTGGAAACACCATATATTTT. Protein: CAWSDRTADTGNTIYF. Using reference TRBV30 and TRBJ1-3 for the parts outside the CDR3, the full variable domain is SQTIHQWPATLVQPVGSPLSLECTVEGTSNPNLYWYRQAAGRGLQLLFYSVGIGQISSEVPQNLSASRPQDRQFILSSKKLLLSDSGFYLCAWSDRTADTGNTIYFGEGSWLTVV.

The V call is TRBV7-8, the J call TRBJ1-6; no reliable D call. The CDR3 covers 18 residues. CDR1 and CDR2 from the germline V gene are SGHVS and FQNEAQ. Trimming took off 0 bases at V and 3 bases at J, with 15 bases between the two ends. The CDR3 DNA sequence: TGTGCCAGCAGCTTAGCGACCCACGGTTCCGGCTATAATTCACCCCTCCACTTT. Its translation: CASSLATHGSGYNSPLHF. Full variable domain (rest looked up from reference TRBV7-8 and TRBJ1-6): GAGVSQSPRYKVAKRGQDVALRCDPISGHVSLFWYQQALGQGPEFLTYFQNEAQLDKSGLPSDRFFAERPEGSVSTLKIQRTQQEDSAVYLCASSLATHGSGYNSPLHFGNGTRLTVT.

This clone showed up just once. The J gene is TRBJ2-1, the V gene TRBV5-4; 10 nucleotides line up with TRBD2. From germline, CDR1 is SGHNT and CDR2 YYREEE (reference sequence). Trimming removed 4 bases from V and 1 base from J; junction bases left unmatched: 5. The CDR3 runs 16 residues. The DNA of the CDR3 is TGTGCCAGCAGCGCGAGCGGGGGGGCTTCCTACAATGAGCAGTTCTTC. It encodes CASSASGGASYNEQFF.

The chain recombines TRBV19 with TRBJ1-1, with TRBD1 matching 7 bases. Germline V gene lookup returns CDR1 LNHDA and CDR2 SQIVND (reference sequence). The CDR3 has 16 residues. The trim removed 3 bases at V and 3 bases at J, leaving 10 bases unmatched. The DNA for the CDR3 is TGTGCCAGTAGTATGATAGGACAGGTCCGCGACACTGAAGCTTTCTTT. It specifies CASSMIGQVRDTEAFF. Full variable domain (remainder filled in from reference TRBV19 and TRBJ1-1): DGGITQSPKYLFRKEGQNVTLSCEQNLNHDAMYWYRQDPGQGLRLIYYSQIVNDFQKGDIAEGYSVSREKKESFPLTVTSAQKNPTAFYLCASSMIGQVRDTEAFFGQGTRLTVV.

This clone was observed a single time. The genes are TRBV7-2 and TRBJ2-5; D remains unclear. The CDR3 length is 15 residues. Germline V gene sequence: CDR1 SGHTA, CDR2 FQGNSA. The germline V and J ends were trimmed by 1 base and 1 base, with 10 bases remaining between them. CDR3 nucleotides: TGTGCCAGCAGCTTAGTAAGCAGCCCCCAAGAGACCCAGTACTTC. Its protein is CASSLVSSPQETQYF.

The rearrangement links TRBV5-1 to TRBJ2-5; maybe TRBD1 (5 bases). Germline CDR1 and CDR2: SGHRS and YFSETQ. The CDR3 has 13 amino acids. V was trimmed by 6 bases and J by 2 bases, leaving 11 bases between them. The CDR3 DNA is TGCGCCAGCACCCAGGGTTTTCAAGAGACCCAGTACTTC. Protein sequence: CASTQGFQETQYF.

The chain couples TRBV19 to TRBJ1-2; D unresolved. The V gene's germline CDR1 is LNHDA and CDR2 SQIVND (reference sequence). The CDR3 extends over 13 amino acids. Trimming left V 4 bases short and J 0 bases short, with 6 bases between. CDR3 nucleotide sequence: TGTGCCAGTAGTAGGGAGACTAACTATGGCTACACCTTC. Protein: CASSRETNYGYTF.

This clone has only one observation. The chain is built from TRBV4-1 and TRBJ2-5; TRBD1 aligns across 8 bases. Losses at the gene ends were 1 base for V and 2 bases for J; bases not matched to a gene: 9. The germline gives CDR1 MGHRA, CDR2 YSYEKL. The CDR3 has 17 residues. Written as DNA, the CDR3 is TGCGCCAGCAGCCAAGTAAGAGGGACAGGTAAACAAGAGACCCAGTACTTC. Translating gives CASSQVRGTGKQETQYF.

The gene calls are TRBV6-5 and TRBJ2-7; weak D call: TRBD2 (6 bases). In germline, CDR1 is MNHEY, CDR2 SVGAGI. This CDR3 spans 15 amino acids. V gave up 4 bases and J gave up 0 bases, with 13 bases separating them. This CDR3 reads CASSSYSGFSYEQYF. In DNA form, the CDR3 reads TGTGCCAGCAGTTCGTACAGCGGGTTCTCCTACGAGCAGTACTTC.

The chain recombines TRBV6-5 with TRBJ1-4; a weak D match, TRBD1 (5 bases). The length of the CDR3 is 15 residues. The germline V gene has CDR1 MNHEY and CDR2 SVGAGI. The ends were cut back, 6 bases at V and 0 bases at J, with 11 bases in the middle. The CDR3 loop reads CASRIGASTNEKLFF. The CDR3 nucleotides are TGTGCCAGCAGGATAGGGGCCTCAACTAATGAAAAACTGTTTTTT.